This entry describes one TCR beta chain. No antigen is known for it. The input lacks base qualities; no much larger clone sits a single base away. Trimming removed 4 bases from V and 6 bases from J, leaving 11 bases between the germline ends. The CDR3 measures 13 amino acids from cysteine to phenylalanine. Of the read, only the CDR3 DNA is kept; its 39 bases are in frame from base 1. CDR1 and CDR2, looked up from the germline V gene (reference sequence), are PRHDT and FYEKMQ. Peripheral blood CD8+ and CD4+ T cells from healthy donors, Susac syndrome patients and multiple sclerosis patients were profiled using high-throughput TCR beta sequencing. Healthy donors were age- and sex-matched controls. Bulk CD8+ and CD4+ T cells were purified magnetically by negative isolation, whereas CD8+ TEMRA cells were enriched by FACS. Blood was drawn into EDTA tubes, processed within 24 hours, and PBMCs were isolated by density gradient centrifugation. PBMCs destined for TCR sequencing were cryopreserved in liquid nitrogen and later thawed in a 37 °C water bath. A purity of at least 90% was achieved for sorted or isolated CD4+, CD8+ and CD8+ TEMRA cells.

The data were obtained in a study of CD8 T cells in Susac syndrome (dated by TCRdb to the late 2010s). Regarding the complete study: The study used repertoire sequencing to test whether antigen drove CD8+ T cell activation and differentiation in Susac syndrome. The paper's findings and limits, for the study overall: The number of individuals in the TCR sequencing and HLA analysis was recognized as being relatively small.

RNA was extracted using the RNeasy kit, and about 0.45 to 1 ug of the RNA was reverse transcribed with random hexamers. The immunoSEQ multiplex PCR assay, which covers 54 Vbeta and 13 Jbeta segments, was used to amplify TCR beta CDR3 regions. PCR amplification bias was corrected by using a synthetic template baseline for primer optimization and computational correction. The study's own analysis went as follows. Only productive sequences were kept, with reads annotated to V, D and J genes according to IMGT and analyzed in immunoSEQ Analyzer. Clonality was computed as one minus Shannon entropy normalized by log2 of the number of productive unique sequences. For each patient and control, public and private clones were evaluated within the 100 most prevalent clones. A clone was defined as Susac-specific if it was absent from the healthy and MS cohorts, from roughly 1,000 published viral clones and from other ImmuneACCESS disease sequences. TCRdb cleaned the public reads at Q25 with fastp, built clones with MiXCR and kept in-frame beta chains. Rows with a matching CDR3 protein are joined into one entry that keeps the most common DNA and genes. The V and J calls here are based on TCRdb, not the publication. Across this sample there are 130,000 or so distinct CDR3 sequences, with 90% to 95% seen only once. Jointly, the top ten make up 0.095% to 0.1% of the sample.

The sequence was collected from a human donor in good health. Recombination connected TRBV13 to TRBJ2-3, with the D gene not clear enough to name. The source material was CD4+ T cells from PBMCs. The DNA is TGTGCCAGCAGCTCAAGAACCCCGGATACGCAGTATTTT. Its protein reads: CASSSRTPDTQYF. Joined to the reference TRBV13 and TRBJ2-3 proteins, this CDR3 gives the full variable domain: AAGVIQSPRHLIKEKRETATLKCYPIPRHDTVYWYQQGPGQDPQFLISFYEKMQSDKGSIPDRFSAQQFSDYHSELNMSSLELGDSALYFCASSSRTPDTQYFGPGTRLTVL.